These T cell receptor beta chains were read from a single sample in a study of PD-1 blockade in classical Hodgkin lymphoma. Using immunoSEQ multiplex PCR, the repertoire was profiled, and TCRdb retains in-frame clones only, with some absent. The sample consists of around 28,000 clones, about 80% of them appearing once. This sample comprised CD4+ T cells from blood, obtained before the fourth cycle of nivolumab. The receptors were sampled from a human donor with classical Hodgkin lymphoma. The CDR3 runs from the conserved cysteine through the conserved F or W. The D gene is left open where the match is weak. Clone size is shown for a subset of rows, as once, few, many or a class of expanded clone.

d_gene	v_gene	abundance	j_gene	CDR3aa	CDR3nt
TRBD1	TRBV27	few	TRBJ1-2	CASSPIHRQGVNYGYTF	TGTGCCAGCAGTCCTATCCACAGACAGGGGGTCAACTATGGCTACACCTTC
NA	TRBV30	NA	TRBJ2-1	CAWGGGVSYNEQFF	TGTGCCTGGGGAGGGGGGGTCTCCTACAATGAGCAGTTCTTC
TRBD1	TRBV5-1	few	TRBJ1-6	CASAGQGALGNSPLHF	TGCGCCAGCGCGGGACAGGGGGCTCTGGGTAATTCACCCCTCCACTTT
NA	TRBV7-3	NA	TRBJ2-5	CASSLSGTLQETQYF	TGTGCCAGCAGCTTATCCGGGACTCTTCAAGAGACCCAGTACTTC
TRBD1	TRBV12-5	once	TRBJ1-1	CASGLQDRGQVDTEAFF	TGTGCTAGTGGTTTACAGGACAGGGGGCAAGTGGACACTGAAGCTTTCTTT
TRBD1	TRBV29-1	NA	TRBJ1-2	CSVVLGQGGGYTF	TGCAGCGTTGTATTGGGACAGGGAGGGGGCTACACCTTC
NA	TRBV18	NA	TRBJ2-7	CASSPRSGALDEQYF	TGTGCCAGCTCACCACGGTCAGGGGCCCTCGACGAGCAGTACTTC
NA	TRBV9	few	TRBJ1-3	CASSVGARAGNTIYF	TGTGCCAGCAGCGTAGGGGCCAGAGCGGGAAACACCATATATTTT
TRBD1	TRBV7-9	NA	TRBJ1-1	CASSPKTGGTEAFF	TGTGCCAGCAGCCCTAAAACAGGGGGCACTGAAGCTTTCTTT
NA	TRBV7-2	few	TRBJ1-1	CASSLVGTSSTEAFF	TGTGCCAGCAGCTTAGTAGGGACCAGTTCCACCGAAGCTTTCTTT